The T cell receptor beta chain under discussion was sequenced for a study of neurological immune-mediated disorders. Study context: For the roughly 35 multiple sclerosis patients, the disease was relapsing-remitting in some 31 and secondary progressive in 3. Study findings and constraints: The multiple sclerosis repertoire cluster lacked an association with any feature, whether clinical or MRI. No CDR3 amino acid sequences recurred among expanded clones across subjects, suggesting private repertoires in all groups.

This clonotype was found a few times. Antigen unknown. 5'RACE with 10-nucleotide random UMIs generated the cDNA. One entry per CDR3 protein results from TCRdb running MiXCR on the 5' RACE reads. The repertoire has 45,000 to 50,000 distinct CDR3 sequences, around 4% of them found once; the top ten carry just over 5.5%. CDR3 length equals 14 residues. The germline gives CDR1 SEHNR, CDR2 FQNEAQ (reference sequence). V was cut by 5 bases and J by 4 bases, with 11 bases left in between. The clonotype was recovered from a woman aged 60-75 years with multiple sclerosis. V usage is TRBV7-9 and J usage is TRBJ2-2; D is uncertain. The sequencing input was PBMCs. The CDR3 region is CASSRSSSTGELFF. The CDR3 nucleotides are TGTGCCAGCAGCAGGAGCTCCTCCACCGGGGAGCTGTTTTTT.